This T cell receptor (beta chain) was sequenced for a study of identical twins. Study results and limitations: Researchers reported excess low generation probability among twin-shared out-of-frame alpha sequences. In drawing conclusions, the study used cross-sectional statistical analysis and did not follow the same donors. In beta out-of-frame sequences, the excess sharing between twins was weaker.

This clonotype was counted between two and nine times. The antigen is undetermined. V trimming: 1 base; J trimming: 3 bases; junction bases outside the gene matches: 4. The CDR3 is made up of 15 amino acids. The V gene's germline CDR1 is MNHEY and CDR2 SMNVEV (reference sequence). cDNA molecules carried unique molecular identifiers, and template switching added a universal primer site. TCRdb reanalysed the 5' RACE reads using MiXCR and keeps one entry per CDR3 protein. The profile covers over 550,000 distinct CDR3 sequences, with about 7.1% appearing a single time and around 1.6% taken by the ten largest. These records were also assigned to another study, of yellow fever vaccine responses in identical twins.

The source of this sequence is a woman younger than 30 in good health. This chain uses TRBV27 with TRBJ2-7; 9 nucleotides agree with TRBD1. Input material: PBMCs. The CDR3 DNA reads TGTGCCAGCAGTTTATATGGGACAGGGCGCTACGAGCAGTACGTC. It codes for CASSLYGTGRYEQYV.